Listed below are T cell receptor beta chains from one sample, sequenced in a study of CD8 T cells in ankylosing spondylitis. From the 5' RACE reads, TCRdb called clonotypes with MiXCR, one entry per CDR3 protein. This table has hundreds of thousands of distinct CDR3 sequences, approximately 17% appearing once. Sequenced material: blood, either unsorted or a sorted T cell fraction (not recorded which). Receptors were obtained from a male donor with ankylosing spondylitis. Each CDR3 is given with its conserved first and last residue. A D gene is named only where the DNA matches it firmly. A clone size is listed for some rows: how often the clone was seen (once, few, many), or a class if it is expanded.

V	J	D	size	CDR3	DNA
TRBV4-3	TRBJ2-1	NA	NA	CASSQEGGPTQDSYNEQFF	TGCGCCAGCAGCCAAGAGGGGGGGCCTACCCAGGACTCCTACAATGAGCAGTTCTTC
TRBV2	TRBJ2-3	TRBD2	few	CASSRRTSGLSTDTQYF	TGTGCCAGCAGTCGGAGGACTAGCGGACTTAGCACAGATACGCAGTATTTT
TRBV12-3/TRBV12-4	TRBJ1-1	NA	many	CASSLEGVNTEAFF	TGTGCCAGCAGTTTGGAGGGGGTGAACACTGAAGCTTTCTTT
TRBV20-1	TRBJ1-2	TRBD1	few	CSARSSGGAVHGYTF	TGCAGTGCTAGATCCTCAGGGGGCGCGGTCCATGGCTACACCTTC
TRBV9	TRBJ2-1	NA	many	CASSPNYNEQFF	TGTGCCAGCAGCCCTAACTACAATGAGCAGTTCTTC
TRBV7-2	TRBJ1-6	NA	many	CASSLRQRNSPLHF	TGTGCCAGCAGCCTCCGACAGCGGAATTCACCCCTCCACTTT
TRBV20-1	TRBJ1-4	TRBD1	few	CSATDRGGEKLFF	TGCAGTGCTACAGACAGGGGAGGTGAAAAACTGTTTTTT
TRBV2	TRBJ1-2	NA	many	CASSEARGAPYGYTF	TGTGCCAGCAGTGAAGCGCGGGGGGCCCCCTATGGCTACACCTTC
TRBV10-3	TRBJ1-2	NA	few	CAISEGVAIYGYTF	TGTGCCATCAGTGAGGGGGTAGCGATCTATGGCTACACCTTC
TRBV6-1	TRBJ1-3	NA	many	CASSLAGLGNTIYF	TGTGCCAGCAGCCTAGCGGGGCTTGGAAACACCATATATTTT
TRBV9	TRBJ2-1	TRBD2	few	CASSVGLAGLEQFF	TGTGCCAGCAGCGTTGGACTAGCGGGCCTTGAGCAGTTCTTC
TRBV7-8	TRBJ1-5	NA	NA	CASSISTGRSVQPQHF	TGTGCCAGCAGCATCAGCACGGGTCGCTCGGTTCAGCCCCAGCATTTT
TRBV20-1	TRBJ2-3	TRBD2	NA	CSARTSGSLADTQYF	TGCAGTGCTCGGACTAGCGGGTCGCTCGCGGATACGCAGTATTTT
TRBV7-9	TRBJ2-7	NA	NA	CASSPIGMLPYEQYF	TGTGCCAGCAGCCCCATCGGGATGCTTCCGTACGAGCAGTACTTC
TRBV5-1	TRBJ2-5	TRBD1	many	CASSLMGQTQETQYF	TGCGCCAGCAGCTTGATGGGACAGACCCAAGAGACCCAGTACTTC
TRBV27	TRBJ2-1	TRBD1	NA	CASSFDETGGSNEQFF	TGTGCCAGCAGTTTTGATGAGACAGGGGGGTCCAATGAGCAGTTCTTC
TRBV6-1	TRBJ1-2	TRBD1	NA	CASRADRERGYTF	TGTGCCAGCAGGGCTGACAGGGAACGGGGCTACACCTTC
TRBV6-1	TRBJ2-1	TRBD2	NA	CASSRSGGNAYNEQFF	TGTGCCAGCAGCCGTAGCGGGGGGAATGCCTACAATGAGCAGTTCTTC
TRBV7-2	TRBJ1-2	NA	NA	CASSSRSGYTF	TGTGCCAGCAGCTCCCGGTCTGGCTACACCTTC
TRBV20-1	TRBJ1-5	NA	NA	CSASKEQYNQPQHF	TGCAGTGCTAGTAAAGAACAGTACAATCAGCCCCAGCATTTT
TRBV5-1	TRBJ1-2	NA	few	CASSFREPKAYGYTF	TGCGCCAGCAGCTTTCGGGAGCCCAAAGCCTATGGCTACACCTTC
TRBV11-2	TRBJ1-3	NA	few	CASSLVSQVIRYENTIYF	TGTGCCAGCAGCTTAGTCTCACAGGTTATACGCTACGAAAACACCATATATTTT
TRBV7-3	TRBJ2-3	TRBD2	NA	CASSLMGLAASGTDTQYF	TGTGCCAGCAGCTTAATGGGACTAGCGGCCTCGGGCACAGATACGCAGTATTTT
TRBV11-1	TRBJ2-4	NA	NA	CASSPAGAAKNIQYF	TGTGCCAGCAGCCCGGCGGGGGCAGCCAAAAACATTCAGTACTTC
TRBV29-1	TRBJ2-7	NA	many	CSVDRGEGLEQYF	TGCAGCGTTGATCGCGGGGAAGGATTGGAGCAGTACTTC
TRBV5-1	TRBJ2-7	TRBD1	NA	CASSISGTEYEQYF	TGCGCCAGCAGCATATCCGGGACAGAGTACGAGCAGTACTTC
TRBV12-3/TRBV12-4	TRBJ2-5	NA	many	CASTRGTAQETQYF	TGTGCCAGCACCCGGGGGACAGCCCAAGAGACCCAGTACTTC
TRBV5-1	TRBJ1-1	NA	NA	CASRRQDTEAFF	TGCGCCAGCAGACGGCAGGACACTGAAGCTTTCTTT
TRBV9	TRBJ2-7	NA	few	CASSPRAGFYEQYF	TGTGCCAGCAGCCCCAGGGCCGGTTTCTACGAGCAGTACTTC
TRBV5-1	TRBJ2-5	TRBD2	many	CASSLGLDMTSGTKETQYF	TGCGCCAGCAGCTTGGGACTCGACATGACTAGCGGGACAAAAGAGACCCAGTACTTC
TRBV6-5	TRBJ2-7	NA	few	CASTLLGEQYF	TGTGCCAGCACCCTACTAGGCGAGCAGTACTTC
TRBV3-1	TRBJ1-6	TRBD1	NA	CASSQMVGDQTNRGRRSPLHF	TGTGCCAGCAGCCAAATGGTGGGAGACCAGACCAACAGGGGTAGGAGATCACCCCTCCACTTT
TRBV20-1	TRBJ2-3	TRBD2	few	CSARSSGGGNRAQTQYF	TGCAGTGCTAGGAGTAGCGGGGGGGGCAATCGGGCACAGACGCAGTATTTT
TRBV11-2	TRBJ2-1	TRBD2	few	CASSRLLAGGYNEQFF	TGTGCCAGCAGCAGACTTCTAGCGGGAGGTTACAATGAGCAGTTCTTC
TRBV6-2/TRBV6-3	TRBJ2-3	TRBD2	NA	CASSYVPSGRDTDTQYF	TGTGCCAGCAGTTACGTGCCCAGCGGGAGGGACACAGATACGCAGTATTTT
TRBV6-5	TRBJ1-1	NA	few	CASSYSSRENTEAFF	TGTGCCAGCAGTTACTCGAGTCGAGAGAACACTGAAGCTTTCTTT
TRBV5-1	TRBJ1-6	NA	few	CASSSTLLLPNSPLHF	TGCGCCAGCAGCTCGACCCTCTTACTCCCTAATTCACCCCTCCACTTT
TRBV29-1	TRBJ2-7	NA	few	CSARLEGGYEQYF	TGCAGCGCCCGGTTGGAGGGAGGCTACGAGCAGTACTTC
TRBV20-1	TRBJ2-5	NA	NA	CSVPMQGGFLQETQYF	TGCAGTGTGCCTATGCAGGGGGGGTTCCTCCAAGAGACCCAGTACTTC
TRBV4-1	TRBJ1-5	NA	few	CASSSSRGGSNQPQHF	TGCGCCAGCAGCTCCTCCAGGGGAGGGAGCAATCAGCCCCAGCATTTT
TRBV4-2	TRBJ2-5	NA	few	CASSLNGGLTQETQYF	TGTGCCAGCAGCTTGAACGGGGGACTGACCCAAGAGACCCAGTACTTC
TRBV5-1	TRBJ1-3	TRBD1	NA	CASSRRTGVGNTIYF	TGCGCCAGCAGCCGGAGGACAGGGGTAGGAAACACCATATATTTT
TRBV12-3/TRBV12-4	TRBJ2-1	TRBD1	many	CASSRQGQQQFF	TGTGCCAGCAGTCGACAGGGCCAGCAGCAGTTCTTC
TRBV7-8	TRBJ2-1	NA	NA	CASSLDRQSSYNEQFF	TGTGCCAGCAGCTTAGACAGGCAAAGCTCCTACAATGAGCAGTTCTTC
TRBV5-1	TRBJ2-5	NA	NA	CASSLVGPQETQYF	TGCGCCAGCAGCTTGGTGGGGCCCCAAGAGACCCAGTACTTC
TRBV6-4	TRBJ2-1	NA	few	CATRQYNEQFF	TGTGCCACCAGACAGTACAATGAGCAGTTCTTC
TRBV3-1	TRBJ1-6	NA	NA	CASSQGGLSSYNSPLHF	TGTGCCAGCAGCCAAGGGGGACTGAGCTCCTATAATTCACCCCTCCACTTT
TRBV5-1	TRBJ2-7	NA	NA	CASSLGSYYEQYF	TGCGCCAGCAGCTTGGGGAGTTACTACGAGCAGTACTTC
TRBV5-1	TRBJ1-4	NA	few	CASRTGATNEKLFF	TGCGCCAGCAGAACTGGTGCAACTAATGAAAAACTGTTTTTT
TRBV30	TRBJ1-1	TRBD1	NA	CAWSLRDRNTEAFF	TGTGCCTGGAGTCTCCGGGACAGGAACACTGAAGCTTTCTTT
TRBV6-1	TRBJ1-6	NA	NA	CASSEGQAGPPRLHF	TGTGCCAGCAGTGAAGGACAGGCGGGGCCCCCCCGCCTCCACTTT
TRBV7-2	TRBJ2-3	TRBD2	NA	CVSGRGSTDTQYF	TGTGTTAGCGGGAGAGGCAGCACAGATACGCAGTATTTT
TRBV12-3/TRBV12-4	TRBJ1-5	NA	few	CASSFGHSLGGNQPQHF	TGTGCCAGCAGTTTCGGACACTCCCTGGGCGGCAATCAGCCCCAGCATTTT
TRBV5-1	TRBJ2-3	NA	few	CASSPSTGRTDTQYF	TGCGCCAGCAGCCCCTCGACAGGTCGCACAGATACGCAGTATTTT
TRBV6-1	TRBJ2-3	NA	few	CASSPGVSTDTQYF	TGTGCCAGCAGTCCAGGAGTTAGCACAGATACGCAGTATTTT